This T cell receptor beta chain comes out of a study of cytomegalovirus exposure and HLA in healthy donors. Study details: As released early, the data held around 80 million unique TCRs from HLA-typed donors.

The CDR3 totals 16 residues. Germline V CDR1 and CDR2: SGHRS, YFSETQ. The trim removed 2 bases at V and 3 bases at J, leaving 6 bases unmatched. It was with 60 Vbeta and 13 Jbeta primers that the PCR ran. Clones were sequenced by immunoSEQ multiplex PCR, and TCRdb holds only the in-frame ones, with some missing. In the table there are about 85,000 clones, over 70% of which are singletons. The chain couples TRBV5-1 to TRBJ2-1; TRBD2 matches at 9 bases. The sequence derives from a woman between 50 and 59 years old in good health and CMV-seropositive. The sequenced sample consisted of PBMCs. CDR3 DNA sequence: TGCGCCAGCAGCTTAGCGGGGGGAAGACTCTACAATGAGCAGTTCTTC. As protein: CASSLAGGRLYNEQFF.